The next 23 T cell receptor beta chains were all read from a single sample in a study of cytomegalovirus exposure and HLA in healthy donors. 13 Jbeta primers and 60 Vbeta primers were used for the PCR. Generated by immunoSEQ multiplex PCR, the TCRdb table keeps only in-frame clones and is missing some. The sample holds 150,000 to 200,000 clones, 80% seen once. The sequenced sample consisted of PBMCs. Every receptor here comes from a woman aged 40-49 years in good health and CMV-seronegative.

This clone has a handful of counts. V and J are TRBV18 and TRBJ1-1; D may be TRBD1 (6 bases). Germline V gene sequence: CDR1 KGHSH, CDR2 LQKENI. This CDR3 is built from 15 residues. V was clipped by 0 bases and J by 4 bases, with 12 bases between them. CDR3: CASSPPQGQGTEAFF. CDR3 in DNA: TGTGCCAGCTCACCACCGCAGGGGCAGGGCACTGAAGCTTTCTTT.

This clone was seen a single time. The V call is TRBV11-3, the J call TRBJ1-1, with TRBD1 matching over 8 bases. Trimming cost V 5 bases and J 1 base; bases outside gene matches: 12. CDR3 length: 17 amino acids. Per the germline V gene, CDR1 is SGHNT and CDR2 is YENEEA. In nucleotides, the CDR3 is TGTGCCAGCAGCAAATGGACAGGGAGCGGCAAGAACACTGAAGCTTTCTTT. It codes for CASSKWTGSGKNTEAFF.

This clone was detected a few times. V and J are TRBV6-6 and TRBJ2-7, with no clear D. The V end lost 2 bases, the J end lost 0 bases, and 5 bases lay between the germline ends. Per the germline V gene, CDR1 is MNHNY and CDR2 is SVGAGI (reference sequence). The CDR3 has 13 residues. This chain's CDR3 is CASSYGPSYEQYV. CDR3 nucleotides: TGTGCCAGCAGTTACGGGCCCTCCTACGAGCAGTACGTC.

The chain joins TRBV29-1 to TRBJ2-7, with 11 bases lining up with TRBD2. The CDR3 is 15 residues long. V shed 5 bases, J shed 5 bases, and the junction held 11 bases outside the gene matches. Germline V gene sequence: CDR1 SQVTM, CDR2 ANQGSEA. The CDR3 region is CSVQGLAAFSDEQYV. DNA of the CDR3: TGCAGCGTTCAGGGACTAGCGGCGTTCTCGGACGAGCAGTACGTC.

This clone was seen just once. The chain links TRBV4-2 to TRBJ2-2, with a weak D call TRBD2 (5 bases). Trimming left V 2 bases short and J 6 bases short, with 13 bases between. CDR1 LGHNA and CDR2 YNFKEQ come from the germline V gene. The CDR3 totals 15 residues. CDR3 bases: TGTGCCAGCAGCCAACGAGGGTCGGAGGCCGGGGAGCTGTTTTTT. It specifies CASSQRGSEAGELFF.

In its sample, this clone was seen a few times. The V and J genes are TRBV4-3 and TRBJ1-4; D perhaps matches TRBD1 (6 bases). The CDR3 is 14 amino acids. The V gene's germline CDR1 is LGHNA and CDR2 YSLEER. The V and J ends lost 0 bases and 7 bases respectively, with 9 bases between them. The CDR3 coding sequence is TGCGCCAGCAGCCAAGATCAGGGGCTTGAAAAACTGTTTTTT. Its protein product is CASSQDQGLEKLFF.

The rearrangement links TRBV2 to TRBJ2-7; D is perhaps TRBD1 (5 bases). Per germline, CDR1 SNHLY and CDR2 FYNNEI. The V gene lost 8 bases and the J gene lost 2 bases, with 7 bases spanning the gap. The CDR3 is 11 residues long. CDR3 in amino acids: CASEQAYEQYV. The CDR3, as DNA: TGTGCCAGCGAACAGGCCTACGAGCAGTACGTC.

This clone was detected a few times. This chain links TRBV11-3 with TRBJ2-2; D is unresolved. This CDR3 comprises 14 residues. Germline-derived CDR1 and CDR2 are SGHNT and YENEEA. Trimming shortened V by 3 bases and J by 1 base, and 6 bases separated the two germline ends. CDR3 coding DNA: TGTGCCAGCAGCTTTGGCGGGAACACCGGGGAGCTGTTTTTT. Translating it yields CASSFGGNTGELFF.

The chain joins TRBV28 to TRBJ2-7; TRBD1 agrees at 9 bases. V lost 4 bases to trimming and J lost 1 base; unmatched junction nucleotides: 5. Germline V gene lookup returns CDR1 MDHEN and CDR2 SYDVKM. CDR3 length: 15 amino acids. The CDR3 DNA reads as TGTGCCAGCAGTTCGACCGGGACAGGGTCCTACGAGCAGTACGTC. Translating gives CASSSTGTGSYEQYV.

CDR3 sequence: CASSVGTGGGFTGISSYNEQFF. The CDR3 DNA follows: TGTGCCAGCAGCGTAGGGACAGGGGGAGGGTTTACCGGGATTAGCTCCTACAATGAGCAGTTCTTC. This chain connects TRBV9 to TRBJ2-1, with 10 bases matching TRBD1. V lost 0 bases to trimming and J lost 0 bases; unmatched junction nucleotides: 18. The CDR3 is 22 residues long. In germline, CDR1 is SGDLS, CDR2 YYNGEE.

This rearrangement joins TRBV5-1 to TRBJ2-3; 10 nucleotides align to TRBD2. V shed 0 bases, J shed 9 bases, and the junction held 10 bases outside the gene matches. The germline V gene encodes CDR1 SGHRS and CDR2 YFSETQ. This CDR3 comprises 16 residues. The CDR3: CASSLDGLAGEWTQYF. CDR3 in DNA: TGCGCCAGCAGCTTGGACGGCCTAGCGGGAGAGTGGACGCAGTATTTT. The whole variable domain, filled in from reference TRBV5-1 and TRBJ2-3, reads KAGVTQTPRYLIKTRGQQVTLSCSPISGHRSVSWYQQTPGQGLQFLFEYFSETQRNKGNFPGRFSGRQFSNSRSEMNVSTLELGDSALYLCASSLDGLAGEWTQYFGPGTRLTVL.

This chain connects TRBV9 to TRBJ1-2; D is undetermined. The CDR3 consists of 15 residues. The V end was cut by 3 bases, the J end by 0 bases, with 12 bases between. The V gene's germline CDR1 is SGDLS and CDR2 YYNGEE. The CDR3 sequence is CASSAGEGANYGYTF. The CDR3 coding sequence is TGTGCCAGCAGCGCCGGAGAGGGAGCTAACTATGGCTACACCTTC.

This clone occurred a few times. The chain is built from TRBV11-2 and TRBJ2-7, with D possibly matching TRBD1 (5 bases). The V gene lost 1 base and the J gene lost 5 bases, with 12 bases spanning the gap. Germline CDR1 reads SGHAT; CDR2 reads FQNNGV. The CDR3 is 14 amino acids. The CDR3 DNA is TGTGCCAGCAGCTTAGGTGCAGGGCTGGACGAGCAGTACGTC. Its protein product is CASSLGAGLDEQYV.

This clone has a single count. V is TRBV5-1 and J is TRBJ2-1; 10 bases are a match to TRBD2. CDR1 and CDR2 from the germline V gene are SGHRS and YFSETQ. The V gene end was trimmed by 4 bases and the J gene end by 8 bases; junction bases not matched to a gene: 18. The CDR3 covers 18 residues. The CDR3 spells CASSREGVVIAGGYEQFF. DNA of the CDR3: TGCGCCAGCAGCAGAGAGGGGGTAGTGATAGCGGGAGGCTATGAGCAGTTCTTC.

V usage is TRBV6-5 and J usage is TRBJ2-7, with 7 bases aligning to TRBD2. This CDR3 spans 14 amino acids. Germline CDR1 and CDR2: MNHEY and SVGAGI. Germline trimming cut 5 bases from V and 1 base from J; bases unmatched to any gene: 5. The chain's CDR3 is CASSPGGGSYEQYF. The CDR3 DNA reads TGTGCCAGCAGTCCCGGGGGAGGGTCCTACGAGCAGTACTTC.

CDR3 DNA sequence: TGTGCCAGCAGCGTAGAAGGGGTAACTGAAGCTTTCTTT. It codes for CASSVEGVTEAFF. The chain couples TRBV9 to TRBJ1-1; possible D gene TRBD1, 5 bases. With 0 bases removed from V and 5 bases from J, the gap between germline ends came to 8 bases. The CDR3 extends over 13 amino acids. Germline V gene data show CDR1 as SGDLS and CDR2 as YYNGEE.

This chain joins TRBV6-1 and TRBJ2-2, with 9 nucleotides matching TRBD2. Germline CDR1 is MNHNS and CDR2 is SASEGT. This CDR3 has 16 residues. V lost 3 bases to trimming and J lost 5 bases; unmatched junction nucleotides: 7. DNA of the CDR3: TGTGCCAGCAGTGATATTAGCGGGAGTCAAACCGGGGAGCTGTTTTTT. This translates into CASSDISGSQTGELFF.

This chain joins TRBV4-3 and TRBJ1-2; possibly TRBD1 for D (6 bases). V lost 0 bases and J lost 5, with 19 bases in between. The CDR3 contains 17 residues. Germline lookup yields CDR1 LGHNA and CDR2 YSLEER. CDR3 DNA sequence: TGCGCCAGCAGCCAAGATGCGTGGGGGACAATCAAGTATGGCTACACCTTC. It yields the protein CASSQDAWGTIKYGYTF.

V and J are TRBV2 and TRBJ1-5; possible D gene TRBD1, 6 bases. Trimming removed 4 bases from V and 2 bases from J, with 12 bases in between. The CDR3 runs to 15 residues. CDR1 and CDR2 from the germline V gene are SNHLY and FYNNEI. CDR3 bases: TGTGCCAGCAGTGGGCAGGGGTTCGGCAATCAGCCCCAGCATTTT. Encoded protein: CASSGQGFGNQPQHF.

The chain employs TRBV7-9 and TRBJ2-3, with TRBD1 matching 7 bases. Germline CDR1 reads SEHNR; CDR2 reads FQNEAQ (reference sequence). The junction had 4 bases not matched to a gene; V was cut back by 6 bases and J by 4 bases. This CDR3 is built from 13 residues. CDR3 sequence reads: CASREGQADTQYF. The CDR3 region has the DNA TGTGCCAGCAGGGAAGGACAGGCAGATACGCAGTATTTT.

The genes are TRBV7-3 and TRBJ2-3, with 8 bases fitting TRBD2. This CDR3 has 15 amino acids. CDR1 SGHTA and CDR2 FQGTGA come from the germline V gene. Trimming removed 1 base from V and 5 bases from J; junction bases left unmatched: 5. The CDR3 spells CASSLSGGRQDTQYF. The CDR3 coding sequence is TGTGCCAGCAGCTTAAGTGGCGGGAGGCAAGATACGCAGTATTTT.

The rearrangement links TRBV11-3 to TRBJ2-1, with TRBD1 identical over 9 bases. Trimming at V came to 5 bases and at J to 9 bases, leaving 8 bases not matched to a gene. The CDR3 covers 14 residues. Germline V gives CDR1 SGHNT, CDR2 YENEEA. The CDR3 sequence is CASSTGQGKGEQFF. The CDR3 DNA is TGTGCCAGCAGCACTGGACAGGGGAAAGGTGAGCAGTTCTTC.

This chain uses TRBV29-1 with TRBJ1-4; D is unresolved. The CDR3 has 13 amino acids. Germline CDR1 and CDR2: SQVTM and ANQGSEA. The V gene lost 7 bases and the J gene lost 4 bases, with 13 bases spanning the gap. The CDR3 sequence is CSGSAGGNEKLFF. CDR3 DNA: TGCAGCGGTTCGGCAGGTGGTAATGAAAAACTGTTTTTT.